The 25 T cell receptor beta chains in this list originate from one sample, sequenced in a study of T cells in Graves' hyperthyroidism and ophthalmopathy (dated by TCRdb to between 2018 and 2021). The method was multiplex PCR. The sequencing machine was an Illumina HiSeq 2000. The TCR beta CDR3 regions were amplified from the RNA transcripts. The TCR CDR3 was subjected to a first round of RT-PCR using the HTBI primer set and the Qiagen OneStep RT-PCR kit. Starting from the raw public reads, TCRdb applied fastp trimming at Q25, assembled clones with MiXCR and retained in-frame beta chains. All rows with the same CDR3 protein become a single entry with the most common DNA and genes. Within this sample are roughly 750,000 distinct CDR3 sequences, with 16% of them counted one time only. About 8.4% of the sample belongs to the ten largest clones. The sample consisted of blood. The receptor set was obtained from a man between 18 and 29 years old with Graves' hyperthyroidism.

This chain joins TRBV29-1 and TRBJ2-3; 10 nucleotides line up with TRBD2. The CDR3 sequence is 17 residues long. Germline CDR1 and CDR2: SQVTM and ANQGSEA. V lost 1 base, J lost 0 bases, and 7 bases stayed unmatched. The CDR3 here is CSVEAPPTSGSTDTQYF. In DNA form, the CDR3 reads TGCAGCGTTGAAGCCCCGCCGACTAGCGGGAGCACAGATACGCAGTATTTT.

There are many counts of this clonotype. The chain couples TRBV6-1 to TRBJ2-7; D is perhaps TRBD1 (7 bases). The CDR3 contains 14 residues. V was pared by 5 bases and J by 2 bases, with 13 bases between. CDR1 is MNHNS, CDR2 SASEGT, per germline. DNA for the CDR3: TGTGCCAGCAGTTCAGGGGGGAATACCTACGAGCAGTACTTC. Encoded protein: CASSSGGNTYEQYF.

This clonotype showed up just a few times. The CDR3 loop reads CASSAPSGSPLHF. The CDR3 DNA follows: TGTGCCAGCAGTGCCCCCTCGGGTTCCCCCCTCCACTTT. The chain links TRBV25-1 to TRBJ1-6; D unclear. Between the trimmed V and J ends, which lost 4 bases and 13 bases, there was a span of 14 bases. Germline V gene sequence: CDR1 MGHDK, CDR2 SYGVNS. The CDR3 length is 13 residues.

This clonotype has only one observation. A much more abundant neighbour one base away suggests this may be a read error. The J gene is TRBJ2-5, the V gene TRBV20-1; no clear D. The J call may not be correct, given that the DNA end is closer to TRBJ2-1. The CDR3 has 14 amino acids. Germline-derived CDR1 and CDR2 are DFQATT and SNEGSKA (reference sequence). The chain's CDR3 is CSAPLGGNQETQFF. CDR3 sequence (DNA): TGCAGTGCGCCCCTCGGCGGAAACCAAGAGACCCAGTTCTTC.

This clonotype has at least ten counts. The V and J genes are TRBV7-3 and TRBJ2-7; 7 bases fit TRBD2. This CDR3 region has 15 residues. With V trimmed by 1 base and J by 0 bases, 3 bases remained unmatched. Looked up from germline, CDR1 is SGHTA and CDR2 is FQGTGA. The CDR3 loop reads CASSLRGGSSYEQYF. CDR3 DNA: TGTGCCAGCAGCTTAAGGGGCGGGAGCTCCTACGAGCAGTACTTC.

V and J are TRBV6-1 and TRBJ1-1, with D maybe TRBD1 (5 bases). Germline V gene lookup returns CDR1 MNHNS and CDR2 SASEGT. There are 11 residues in the CDR3. CDR3 DNA: TGTGTAATAAGGGACAACACTGAAGCTTTCTTT. This translates into CVIRDNTEAFF.

The gene calls are TRBV6-6 and TRBJ2-1; D is possibly TRBD1 (6 bases). V was shortened by 2 bases and J by 9 bases, with 11 bases between the two germline ends. This CDR3 contains 13 residues. CDR1 is MNHNY, CDR2 SVGAGI, per germline (reference sequence). CDR3 residues: CASSYGRGGEQFF. The DNA of the CDR3 is TGTGCCAGCAGTTACGGAAGAGGGGGTGAGCAGTTCTTC.

This sequence joins TRBV5-1 and TRBJ1-4; D is ambiguous. The ends were cut back, 0 bases at V and 7 bases at J, with 10 bases in the middle. The CDR3 totals 14 residues. Germline V gene data show CDR1 as SGHRS and CDR2 as YFSETQ. CDR3 in amino acids: CASSLAGVAEKLFF. CDR3 DNA: TGCGCCAGCAGCTTGGCCGGGGTAGCTGAAAAACTGTTTTTT.

This clonotype was observed many times. The rearrangement links TRBV2 to TRBJ2-1; D gene ambiguous. Trimming took 4 bases from V and 4 from J, leaving 11 bases between them. Germline-derived CDR1 and CDR2 are SNHLY and FYNNEI. There are 14 residues in the CDR3. CDR3 DNA sequence: TGTGCCAGCAGTGGGGGTACCCGGTACAATGAGCAGTTCTTC. This translates into CASSGGTRYNEQFF.

In this sample, this clonotype turned up a few times. The chain recombines TRBV20-1 with TRBJ2-4; 8 nucleotides match TRBD1. The CDR3 runs to 13 residues. Germline V gene data show CDR1 as DFQATT and CDR2 as SNEGSKA (reference sequence). V shed 6 bases, J shed 10 bases, and the junction held 11 bases outside the gene matches. The CDR3 nucleotides are TGCAGTGCCCAGGACAGGGACAAGGATATTCAGTACTTC. Protein: CSAQDRDKDIQYF.

There are many counts of this clonotype. V usage is TRBV28 and J usage is TRBJ2-7, with D perhaps matching TRBD1 or TRBD2 (5 bases each). The CDR3 sequence is 15 residues long. The V and J ends lost 5 bases and 1 base respectively, with 15 bases between them. The germline V gene has CDR1 MDHEN and CDR2 SYDVKM. CDR3 sequence (DNA): TGTGCCAGCAGTGGCCCGGGACGGCGTTCCTACGAGCAGTACTTC. This codes for CASSGPGRRSYEQYF.

This clonotype showed up just a few times. The chain carries TRBV6-1 and TRBJ1-4, with 9 positions matching TRBD1. Germline assignment: CDR1 MNHNS and CDR2 SASEGT. The CDR3 runs 12 residues. Trimming removed 8 bases from V and 7 bases from J; junction bases left unmatched: 2. The CDR3 nucleotides read TGTGCCAGCGGGACAGGGACTGAAAAACTGTTTTTT. The encoded protein is CASGTGTEKLFF.

This clonotype was counted ten times or more. The rearrangement links TRBV6-1 to TRBJ2-5; D unresolved. Germline V gene lookup returns CDR1 MNHNS and CDR2 SASEGT. Trimming cost V 7 bases and J 5 bases, with 11 bases left between them. The length of the CDR3 is 12 residues. DNA of the CDR3: TGTGCCAGCACCTCCAGTGGGGAGACCCAGTACTTC. Its protein product is CASTSSGETQYF.

The chain is built from TRBV10-3 and TRBJ2-7; 11 bases agree with TRBD2. The V gene's germline CDR1 is ENHRY and CDR2 SYGVKD. The CDR3 length is 15 residues. After removal of 2 bases from V and 6 bases from J, the junction contained 6 bases not matched to a gene. The CDR3 region is CAISELTSGSGEQYF. As DNA, the CDR3 is TGTGCCATCAGTGAGCTAACTAGCGGGAGTGGCGAGCAGTACTTC.

This clonotype was counted a few times. A clone one base away is much larger, so this may be a read error. The chain is built from TRBV6-4 and TRBJ2-5, with D unclear. The V gene's germline CDR1 is MRHNA and CDR2 SNTAGT. The CDR3 has 11 amino acids. Trimming cost V 10 bases and J 2 bases, with 8 bases left between them. CDR3 residues: CANMRQETQYF. The DNA for the CDR3 is TGTGCCAACATGAGGCAAGAGACCCAGTACTTC.

The table lists this clonotype with many counts. This chain uses TRBV7-3 with TRBJ2-3; a weak D match, TRBD2 (6 bases). From germline, CDR1 is SGHTA and CDR2 FQGTGA. V was clipped by 5 bases and J by 0 bases, with 12 bases between them. CDR3 length equals 15 residues. The CDR3 loop is CASSRSGASTDTQYF. Here the CDR3 DNA reads TGTGCCAGCAGCCGTAGCGGAGCTAGCACAGATACGCAGTATTTT.

This clonotype was detected only a few times. The J gene is TRBJ1-2, the V gene TRBV24-1; TRBD1 matches at 10 bases. This CDR3 is 14 amino acids long. Germline loops: CDR1 KGHDR, CDR2 SFDVKD. J was trimmed by 6 bases and V by 3 bases; bases with no gene match: 3. CDR3 nucleotides: TGTGCCACCAGTGATCCGGGGACAGGGGATGGCTACACCTTC. Amino acids: CATSDPGTGDGYTF.

This clonotype was detected many times. V gene TRBV2 combines with J gene TRBJ2-7; 8 nucleotides match TRBD2. V lost 7 bases to trimming and J lost 6 bases; unmatched junction nucleotides: 8. This CDR3 is built from 13 residues. From germline, CDR1 is SNHLY and CDR2 FYNNEI. The CDR3 sequence: CASKTSGHPEQYF. The CDR3 nucleotides are TGTGCCAGCAAAACTAGCGGCCATCCCGAGCAGTACTTC.

This clonotype was seen more than once but under ten times. The rearrangement uses TRBV12-5 and TRBJ2-1, with D unresolved. Trimming took 5 bases from V and 0 from J, leaving 14 bases between them. This CDR3 comprises 16 residues. Germline assignment: CDR1 LGHNT and CDR2 FRNRAP. The DNA of the CDR3 is TGTGCTAGTGGTGGCCTGACGGCGAGCTCCTACAATGAGCAGTTCTTC. Amino acids: CASGGLTASSYNEQFF.

This clonotype was detected only a few times. V is TRBV9 and J is TRBJ2-5; possibly TRBD2 for D (6 bases). Trimming removed 0 bases at V and 1 base at J, with 10 bases between. The CDR3 covers 15 residues. The germline V gene encodes CDR1 SGDLS and CDR2 YYNGEE. The CDR3 DNA sequence: TGTGCCAGCAGCGTAGGCGGGAACTCCCAAGAGACCCAGTACTTC. Protein product: CASSVGGNSQETQYF. Looking up the rest from reference TRBV9 and TRBJ2-5 gives the full variable domain: DSGVTQTPKHLITATGQRVTLRCSPRSGDLSVYWYQQSLDQGLQFLIQYYNGEERAKGNILERFSAQQFPDLHSELNLSSLELGDSALYFCASSVGGNSQETQYFGPGTRLLVL.

This clonotype was seen a handful of times. This chain joins TRBV20-1 and TRBJ1-5; D unresolved. Germline V gives CDR1 DFQATT, CDR2 SNEGSKA (reference sequence). V gave up 5 bases and J gave up 0 bases, with 11 bases separating them. CDR3 length: 14 amino acids. CDR3 coding DNA: TGCAGTGCTCAGATGGGTAATAGCAATCAGCCCCAGCATTTT. This gives the protein CSAQMGNSNQPQHF.

This clonotype came up many times. The genes are TRBV2 and TRBJ2-3; D perhaps matches TRBD1 (7 bases). The germline gives CDR1 SNHLY, CDR2 FYNNEI. The CDR3 runs to 16 residues. Trimming pared 0 bases from V and 2 bases from J, leaving 12 bases between. The CDR3 sequence: CASSEAQGGNTDTQYF. CDR3 nucleotide sequence: TGTGCCAGCAGTGAAGCGCAGGGGGGTAACACAGATACGCAGTATTTT.

Only a few counts were recorded for this clonotype. The chain links TRBV19 to TRBJ2-5; the match to TRBD1 covers 8 bases. V was clipped by 5 bases and J by 5 bases; unmatched bases: 7. There are 14 residues in the CDR3. Germline assignment: CDR1 LNHDA and CDR2 SQIVND (reference sequence). The CDR3 DNA sequence: TGTGCCAGTAGTCCCGGACAGGGATACGAGACCCAGTACTTC. Amino acid sequence: CASSPGQGYETQYF.

The V gene is TRBV11-2, the J gene TRBJ2-7; 7 nucleotides agree with TRBD2. This CDR3 contains 15 residues. V gave up 5 bases and J gave up 2 bases; unmatched junction bases: 9. Germline CDR1 reads SGHAT; CDR2 reads FQNNGV. The CDR3 DNA follows: TGTGCCAGCAGCAGAGGAACTAGCGCAACCTACGAGCAGTACTTC. Translating gives CASSRGTSATYEQYF.

This clonotype was found a few times. The V and J genes are TRBV28 and TRBJ1-5, with a possible D match to TRBD1 (5 bases). The germline V gene has CDR1 MDHEN and CDR2 SYDVKM. The CDR3 is 12 residues long. Trimming stripped 8 bases from V and 4 bases from J, with 9 bases between. DNA for the CDR3: TGTGCCAGCCGGTGGGGGAATCAGCCCCAGCATTTT. It translates to CASRWGNQPQHF.